Presented here are 2 T cell receptor beta chains from one specimen sequenced in a study of T-cell reconstitution after alpha-beta-depleted transplantation in children (dated by TCRdb to 2016 to 2017). The library came from PCR. The sequencing machine was an Illumina HiSeq 2500. Molecular barcoding was employed in the preparation of TCR libraries, with unique molecular identifiers being used to normalize TCRbeta repertoire quantification. TCRdb passed the public sequencing reads through fastp at Q25 and MiXCR, retaining productive beta sequences. Each CDR3 protein appears once, grouped with its most common genes and DNA. A total of about 260,000 distinct CDR3 sequences appear in this sample, approximately 8% of them only once. The top ten clonotypes cover 6.3% of the sample. In light of the paper, this sample's treatment or condition label describes: allogeneic hematopoietic cell transplantation with graft depleted of TCRalphabeta T cells and CD19 B cells.

Sequences were derived from PBMCs, mostly from graft donor cells, sampled 180 days after TCRalphabeta/CD19-depleted stem cell transplant. The receptors were sampled from a male patient younger than 18 who had a stem cell transplant for acute lymphoblastic leukemia, so the T cells may come from the graft donor.

This clonotype was detected ten times or more. The genes are TRBV6-5 and TRBJ2-3; D may be TRBD1 or TRBD2 (5 bases each). V gave up 3 bases and J gave up 1 base, with 20 bases separating them. Germline CDR1 and CDR2: MNHEY and SVGAGI. The CDR3 runs to 18 residues. The CDR3 spells CASSYTGTPKVGTDTQYF. The CDR3 nucleotides are TGTGCCAGCAGTTATACGGGGACCCCCAAGGTGGGCACAGATACGCAGTATTTT.

As regards this clonotype: This may arise from a read error, as a much more abundant clone is one base away. The chain is built from TRBV20-1 and TRBJ1-2, with a possible D match to TRBD1 (5 bases). This CDR3 comprises 13 residues. CDR1 is DFQATT and CDR2 is SNEGSKA in the germline V gene (reference sequence). CDR3 amino acids: CSGWDGENYGSTF. CDR3 DNA: TGCAGTGGTTGGGACGGAGAGAACTATGGCTCCACCTTC.